What follows are 32 T cell receptor beta chains derived from one specimen sequenced in a study of blood T cell repertoires in COVID-19. This table comes from immunoSEQ multiplex PCR, and its TCRdb copy is limited to in-frame clones, with some not included. Of hundreds of thousands of clones listed, over 80% were seen once; the top ten hold approximately 3.8%. The specimen sequenced was peripheral blood. The source is a woman between 50 and 59 years old with active or convalescent COVID-19.

As for this clone: Additional DNA sequences in this sample encode the identical CDR3. The chain is built from TRBV5-6 and TRBJ1-2; no clear D gene. Trimming pared 0 bases from V and 5 bases from J, leaving 5 bases between. The CDR3 length is 12 residues. In germline, CDR1 is SGHDT, CDR2 YYEEEE. CDR3 protein: CASSLVQYGYTF. The CDR3 region has the DNA TGTGCCAGCAGCTTGGTACAGTATGGCTACACCTTC.

The V and J genes are TRBV19 and TRBJ2-7; TRBD2 is a possible D gene (6 bases). The CDR3 consists of 15 residues. CDR1 is LNHDA, CDR2 SQIVND, per germline (reference sequence). V was shortened by 6 bases and J by 7 bases, with 22 bases between the two germline ends. CDR3: CASSSQTRAGGEQYF. The CDR3 nucleotides are TGTGCCAGTAGCTCACAAACCAGGGCCGGAGGGGAGCAGTACTTC.

This chain joins TRBV27 and TRBJ2-7; maybe TRBD1 (7 bases). V was cut by 5 bases and J by 3 bases, with 17 bases left in between. Germline assignment: CDR1 MNHEY and CDR2 SMNVEV (reference sequence). The CDR3 is made up of 15 amino acids. This CDR3 reads CASSPRDSPIYEQYF. CDR3 nucleotides: TGTGCCAGCAGTCCGCGGGACAGCCCAATCTACGAGCAGTACTTC.

V is TRBV30 and J is TRBJ1-2, with 8 bases matching TRBD1. The CDR3 has 13 residues. Per germline, CDR1 GTSNPN and CDR2 SVGIG (reference sequence). V trimming: 4 bases; J trimming: 7 bases; junction bases outside the gene matches: 8. CDR3 amino acids: CAWNFRGQRGYTF. As DNA, the CDR3 is TGTGCCTGGAACTTCAGGGGGCAGCGTGGCTACACCTTC.

The rearrangement joins TRBV2 to TRBJ1-5; possible D gene TRBD1, 6 bases. The CDR3 runs 15 residues. V lost 2 bases and J 2 bases, leaving 10 bases between the germline ends. Germline CDR1 and CDR2: SNHLY and FYNNEI. CDR3 residues: CASSELRTGNQPQHF. Written as DNA, the CDR3 is TGTGCCAGCAGTGAATTGAGGACAGGCAATCAGCCCCAGCATTTT.

The CDR3 region has the DNA TGTGCCAGCAGCTGGGGACTAGCGGGAGAGGGCGAGACCCAGTACTTC. This encodes CASSWGLAGEGETQYF. The V and J genes are TRBV13 and TRBJ2-5, with 14 nucleotides matching TRBD2. Looked up from germline, CDR1 is PRHDT and CDR2 is FYEKMQ (reference sequence). The CDR3 has 16 amino acids. J lost 5 bases, V lost 4 bases, and 6 bases had no gene match.

The CDR3 protein is CASRFGQGLSYEQYF. The CDR3 DNA reads as TGTGCCAGCAGGTTTGGACAGGGACTTTCCTACGAGCAGTACTTC. This chain uses TRBV2 with TRBJ2-7; 8 nucleotides align to TRBD1. Germline CDR1 reads SNHLY; CDR2 reads FYNNEI. The V gene end was trimmed by 6 bases and the J gene end by 1 base; junction bases not matched to a gene: 8. The CDR3 extends over 15 amino acids.

The chain couples TRBV24-1 to TRBJ2-1, with D possibly TRBD2 on 6 matching bases. Looked up from germline, CDR1 is KGHDR and CDR2 is SFDVKD. There are 15 residues in the CDR3. The V end was cut by 2 bases, the J end by 1 base, with 8 bases between. The DNA for the CDR3 is TGTGCCACCAGTGATTGGAGGGGTTCCTACAATGAGCAGTTCTTC. It is translated as CATSDWRGSYNEQFF.

This sequence joins TRBV7-9 and TRBJ1-1; 9 nucleotides align to TRBD1. The CDR3 totals 14 residues. Trimming cost V 4 bases and J 4 bases; bases outside gene matches: 4. The germline CDR1 and CDR2 sequences are SEHNR and FQNEAQ (reference sequence). In nucleotides, the CDR3 is TGTGCCAGCAGCTCGGGACAGGGAAGCACTGAAGCTTTCTTT. It is translated as CASSSGQGSTEAFF.

This rearrangement joins TRBV18 to TRBJ1-2; D might be TRBD1 (5 bases). The V gene's germline CDR1 is KGHSH and CDR2 LQKENI. The ends were cut back, 2 bases at V and 3 bases at J, with 10 bases in the middle. There are 14 residues in the CDR3. The CDR3 coding sequence is TGTGCCAGCTCACCAGCAGGGCTGGACTATGGCTACACCTTC. It is translated as CASSPAGLDYGYTF.

About this clone itself: The junction departs from the called germline gene at one end, perhaps through a read error. CDR3 nucleotides: TGTGCCAGCAGCGCAGGGACAGGGAGCACGGATACGCAGTATTTT. Translating it yields CASSAGTGSTDTQYF. V usage is TRBV5-4 and J usage is TRBJ2-3; 9 bases align to TRBD1. Germline values: CDR1 SGHNT, CDR2 YYREEE (reference sequence). The CDR3 has 15 residues.

This sequence joins TRBV11-3 and TRBJ2-7, with 7 nucleotides matching TRBD1. Trimming removed 6 bases from V and 0 bases from J; junction bases left unmatched: 2. This CDR3 has 13 amino acids. CDR1 is SGHNT and CDR2 is YENEEA in the germline V gene. This CDR3 is CASSQGDSYEQYF. CDR3 nucleotides: TGTGCCAGCAGTCAGGGGGACTCCTACGAGCAGTACTTC.

This chain uses TRBV3-1 (or the pseudogene TRBV3-2) with TRBJ1-2, with 8 bases lining up with TRBD1. CDR1 and CDR2 (germline): LGHDT, YNNKEL (reference sequence). CDR3 size: 15 residues. Germline trimming cut 6 bases from V and 1 base from J; bases unmatched to any gene: 7. CDR3 sequence: CASSRTGSGNYGYTF. As DNA, the CDR3 is TGTGCCAGCAGTCGGACAGGGTCGGGTAACTATGGCTACACCTTC.

The DNA of the CDR3 is TGTGCCAGCAGTTTCGGACTAGCGGGAGACGAGCAGTACTTC. This codes for CASSFGLAGDEQYF. This chain links TRBV7-9 with TRBJ2-7, with TRBD2 matching 13 bases. This CDR3 contains 14 residues. The trim removed 6 bases at V and 5 bases at J, leaving 4 bases unmatched. From germline, CDR1 is SEHNR and CDR2 FQNEAQ (reference sequence).

This clone is a singleton in its sample. The V call is TRBV2, the J call TRBJ2-1; a weak D match, TRBD2 (5 bases). The CDR3 has 17 amino acids. Germline values: CDR1 SNHLY, CDR2 FYNNEI. With 2 bases removed from V and 8 bases from J, the gap between germline ends came to 22 bases. The CDR3 DNA reads TGTGCCAGCAGTGAATTTAAGGTCGGGATTATTTATGATGAGCAGTTCTTC. Its protein product is CASSEFKVGIIYDEQFF.

The chain joins TRBV28 to TRBJ1-1; perhaps TRBD1 as D (5 bases). Germline lookup yields CDR1 MDHEN and CDR2 SYDVKM. Trimming cost V 8 bases and J 3 bases, with 16 bases left between them. This CDR3 spans 14 amino acids. CDR3 in amino acids: CASFPRGLDTEAFF. The CDR3 coding sequence is TGTGCCAGCTTTCCTCGGGGGTTGGACACTGAAGCTTTCTTT.

The chain joins TRBV3-1 (or the pseudogene TRBV3-2) to TRBJ2-1, with TRBD2 identical over 9 bases. The V segment lost 3 bases and the J segment 9 bases; nucleotides outside the gene matches: 12. The CDR3 totals 16 residues. Germline V gene sequence: CDR1 LGHDT, CDR2 YNNKEL (reference sequence). CDR3 loop: CASSHPGVAGVGEQFF. The CDR3, as DNA: TGTGCCAGCAGCCACCCAGGAGTAGCGGGAGTCGGTGAGCAGTTCTTC.

The chain uses TRBV27 and TRBJ2-7; D is ambiguous. Germline V gene sequence: CDR1 MNHEY, CDR2 SMNVEV (reference sequence). Deletions cut 0 bases from V and 3 bases from J, with 15 bases between. CDR3 size: 16 residues. The chain's CDR3 is CASSLSSRARIYEQYF. DNA for the CDR3: TGTGCCAGCAGTTTATCGTCCAGAGCTAGAATCTACGAGCAGTACTTC.

V is TRBV12-3 or TRBV12-4 and J is TRBJ1-2, with D unclear. CDR3 length: 13 residues. Trimming cost V 8 bases and J 2 bases, with 12 bases left between them. CDR3: CASSGFRNYGYTF. The CDR3 nucleotides read TGTGCCAGCTCGGGGTTTCGAAACTATGGCTACACCTTC.

The rearrangement links TRBV6-2 or TRBV6-3 to TRBJ1-5, with D unclear. Trimming pared 2 bases from V and 1 base from J, leaving 3 bases between. The CDR3 length is 13 residues. CDR1 and CDR2 (germline): MNHEY, SVGEGT. This chain's CDR3 is CASSYRSNQPQHF. CDR3 bases: TGTGCCAGCAGTTACCGGAGCAATCAGCCCCAGCATTTT.

The genes are TRBV7-2 and TRBJ2-7; D may be TRBD2 (6 bases). This CDR3 has 15 amino acids. Trimming took 2 bases from V and 8 from J, leaving 19 bases between them. Germline-derived CDR1 and CDR2 are SGHTA and FQGNSA. CDR3 nucleotides: TGTGCCAGCAGCTTAAGTTCGGGACTCGACTTGAAGCAGTACTTC. Translated: CASSLSSGLDLKQYF.

The J gene is TRBJ2-5, the V gene TRBV11-3; D remains unclear. The ends were cut back, 0 bases at V and 5 bases at J, with 7 bases in the middle. This CDR3 has 13 residues. The V gene's germline CDR1 is SGHNT and CDR2 YENEEA. Here the CDR3 DNA reads TGTGCCAGCAGCTTAGATCACGGGGAGACCCAGTACTTC. This sequence encodes CASSLDHGETQYF. The full variable domain, its missing parts supplied by reference TRBV11-3 and TRBJ2-5, is EAGVVQSPRYKIIEKKQPVAFWCNPISGHNTLYWYLQNLGQGPELLIRYENEEAVDDSQLPKDRFSAERLKGVDSTLKIQPAELGDSAVYLCASSLDHGETQYFGPGTRLLVL.

The chain carries TRBV7-9 and TRBJ1-1, with a weak D call TRBD1 (6 bases). CDR1 and CDR2 from the germline V gene are SEHNR and FQNEAQ (reference sequence). Trimming left V 5 bases short and J 4 bases short, with 11 bases between. The CDR3 is 13 residues long. This CDR3 is CASSPPGATEAFF. The CDR3 coding sequence is TGTGCCAGCAGCCCACCAGGGGCCACTGAAGCTTTCTTT. The full variable domain, completed using reference TRBV7-9 and TRBJ1-1, is DTGVSQNPRHKITKRGQNVTFRCDPISEHNRLYWYRQTLGQGPEFLTYFQNEAQLEKSRLLSDRFSAERPKGSFSTLEIQRTEQGDSAMYLCASSPPGATEAFFGQGTRLTVV.

The table lists this clone with a count of one. The V and J genes are TRBV5-4 and TRBJ2-5, with D hard to call. The CDR3 is made up of 13 amino acids. Germline V gene sequence: CDR1 SGHNT, CDR2 YYREEE (reference sequence). V lost 5 bases to trimming and J lost 1 base, with 9 bases between them. The CDR3 here is CASSSTFQETQYF. The DNA for the CDR3 is TGTGCCAGCAGTTCTACCTTCCAAGAGACCCAGTACTTC.

The chain links TRBV11-2 to TRBJ1-1, with a tentative D call TRBD1 (5 bases). The CDR3 runs to 14 residues. The V end lost 3 bases, the J end lost 6 bases, and 14 bases lay between the germline ends. The germline CDR1 and CDR2 sequences are SGHAT and FQNNGV. CDR3 DNA: TGTGCCAGCAGCTTGAATCAGGGTCTCTCTGAAGCTTTCTTT. Translating gives CASSLNQGLSEAFF.

The CDR3 DNA sequence: TGTGCCAGCAGCTATGAACAGGGGACGGGATGGACTGAAGCTTTCTTT. Amino acid sequence: CASSYEQGTGWTEAFF. The chain recombines TRBV5-6 with TRBJ1-1; 7 nucleotides agree with TRBD1. J gave up 5 bases and V 3 bases, and 13 bases lay outside the gene matches. This CDR3 is 16 amino acids long. CDR1 is SGHDT and CDR2 is YYEEEE in the germline V gene.

This clone was counted once. The chain carries TRBV7-9 and TRBJ1-2; 7 positions match TRBD1. This CDR3 has 12 amino acids. Germline-derived CDR1 and CDR2 are SEHNR and FQNEAQ (reference sequence). Trimming at V came to 4 bases and at J to 8 bases, leaving 4 bases not matched to a gene. The CDR3, as DNA: TGTGCCAGCAGCTGGGACAGCTGGGGCTACACCTTC. Amino acid sequence: CASSWDSWGYTF. The complete variable domain, with remaining parts taken from reference TRBV7-9 and TRBJ1-2, reads DTGVSQNPRHKITKRGQNVTFRCDPISEHNRLYWYRQTLGQGPEFLTYFQNEAQLEKSRLLSDRFSAERPKGSFSTLEIQRTEQGDSAMYLCASSWDSWGYTFGSGTRLTVV.

This chain links TRBV3-1 (or the pseudogene TRBV3-2) with TRBJ2-4, with 11 bases identical to TRBD2. This CDR3 has 18 residues. Germline CDR1 is LGHDT and CDR2 is YNNKEL (reference sequence). J lost 0 bases, V lost 2 bases, and 6 bases had no gene match. The CDR3, as DNA: TGTGCCAGCAGCCAAAGGCTAGCGGGAGGACTAGCCAAAAACATTCAGTACTTC. Translation gives CASSQRLAGGLAKNIQYF.

The chain employs TRBV4-2 and TRBJ2-7, with 7 nucleotides matching TRBD2. In germline, CDR1 is LGHNA, CDR2 YNFKEQ. The CDR3 has 16 residues. V dropped 4 bases and J dropped 0; count of bases not matched to a gene: 9. CDR3 DNA: TGTGCCAGCAGCCCCAGCCTAGCGGAACTCTCCTACGAGCAGTACTTC. Translating gives CASSPSLAELSYEQYF.

The chain recombines TRBV2 with TRBJ1-4, with D perhaps TRBD1 (6 bases). Germline V gene lookup returns CDR1 SNHLY and CDR2 FYNNEI. Trimming stripped 4 bases from V and 7 bases from J, with 13 bases between. The CDR3 runs to 14 residues. The CDR3 is CASSADRGGEKLFF. CDR3 nucleotide sequence: TGTGCCAGCAGTGCAGATAGGGGGGGTGAAAAACTGTTTTTT.

V is TRBV5-4 and J is TRBJ2-1; the D is unclear. Trimming took off 0 bases at V and 6 bases at J, with 13 bases between the two ends. Germline-derived CDR1 and CDR2 are SGHNT and YYREEE (reference sequence). The CDR3 runs 15 residues. CDR3 sequence reads: CASSLASLTRNEQFF. Written as DNA, the CDR3 is TGTGCCAGCAGCTTGGCTAGTCTGACGCGCAATGAGCAGTTCTTC.

The rearrangement uses TRBV12-3 or TRBV12-4 and TRBJ2-1; 9 nucleotides line up with TRBD1. V dropped 5 bases and J dropped 9; count of bases not matched to a gene: 5. The CDR3 consists of 13 residues. The CDR3, as DNA: TGTGCCAGCAGTGCGGGACAGGGCATTGAGCAGTTCTTC. Translating it yields CASSAGQGIEQFF.